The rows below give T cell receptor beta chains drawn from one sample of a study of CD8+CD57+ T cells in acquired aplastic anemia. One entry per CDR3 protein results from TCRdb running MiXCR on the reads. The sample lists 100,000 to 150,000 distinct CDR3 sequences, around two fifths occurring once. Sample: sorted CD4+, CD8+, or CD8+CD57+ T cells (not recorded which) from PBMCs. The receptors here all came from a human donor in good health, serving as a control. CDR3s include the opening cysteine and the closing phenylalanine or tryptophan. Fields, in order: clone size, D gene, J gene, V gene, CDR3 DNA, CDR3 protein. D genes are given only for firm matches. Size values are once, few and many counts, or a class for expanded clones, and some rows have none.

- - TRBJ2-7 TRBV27 TGTGCCAGCAGTCCTACGGTCCTCTACCCCTACGAGCAGTACTTC CASSPTVLYPYEQYF
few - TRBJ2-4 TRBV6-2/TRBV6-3 TGTGCCAGCAGTTACTCGGGTGAAGGCACCTTAGCCAAAAACATTCAGTACTTC CASSYSGEGTLAKNIQYF
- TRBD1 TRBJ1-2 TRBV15 TGTGCCACCAGCCTCCGGGACAGGGGGAACTATGGCTACACCTTC CATSLRDRGNYGYTF
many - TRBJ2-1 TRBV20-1 TGCAGTGCTAGAGATCCTTACAAGGGTGAGCAGTTCTTC CSARDPYKGEQFF
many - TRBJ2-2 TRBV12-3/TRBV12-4 TGTGCCAGTTATCGGACCATCTTAGGAGGGGAGCTGTTTTTT CASYRTILGGELFF
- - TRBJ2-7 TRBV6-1 TGTGCCAGCAGTGCTGGATTGCAGGGCGGCTACGAGCAGTACTTC CASSAGLQGGYEQYF
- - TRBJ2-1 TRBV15 TGTGCCACCAGCAGAGACTTCCCCCCTAGCTCCTACAATGAGCAGTTCTTC CATSRDFPPSSYNEQFF
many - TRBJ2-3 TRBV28 TGTGCCAGCAGTTTAGGAGGCATTACGCAGTATTTT CASSLGGITQYF
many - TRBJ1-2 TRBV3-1 TGTGCCAGCAGCCAAATTTCAGGGCTACTTGGCTACACCTTC CASSQISGLLGYTF
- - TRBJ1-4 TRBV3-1 TGTGCCACTTCTTGGCAGAATGAAAAACTGTTTTTT CATSWQNEKLFF
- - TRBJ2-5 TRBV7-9 TGTGCCAGCAGCCGTGGGTACCAAGAGACCCAGTACTTC CASSRGYQETQYF
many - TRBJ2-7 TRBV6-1 TGTGCCAGCAGCGGAACACTAGTATTCCATATACGCTACGAGCAGTACTTC CASSGTLVFHIRYEQYF
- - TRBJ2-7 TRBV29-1 TGCAGCGTTGAAGAACAGGGCTACGAGCAGTACTTC CSVEEQGYEQYF
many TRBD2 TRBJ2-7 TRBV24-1 TGTGCCACCAGTGATTCCGTTAGCGGGAGTACCTACGAGCAGTACTTC CATSDSVSGSTYEQYF
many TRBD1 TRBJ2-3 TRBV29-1 TGCAGCGTGGATAACACTAGGACAGGGAGCACAGATACGCAGTATTTT CSVDNTRTGSTDTQYF
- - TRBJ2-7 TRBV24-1 TGCGCCACCAGTCGCCACGGCTACGAGCAGTACTTC CATSRHGYEQYF
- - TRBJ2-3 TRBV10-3 TGTGCCATCAGTGAAATCGGGGGCACAGATACGCAGTATTTT CAISEIGGTDTQYF
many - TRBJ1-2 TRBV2 TGTGCCAGCAGTGGACAGTTCCCTGGCTACACCTTC CASSGQFPGYTF
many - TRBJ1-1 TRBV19 TGTGCCAGTAGTTCACGGACAGCGAACACTGAAGCTTTCTTT CASSSRTANTEAFF
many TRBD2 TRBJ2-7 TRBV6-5 TGTGCCAGCAGTTATTACACTAGCGCCCCCGCGTCCGAGCAGTACTTC CASSYYTSAPASEQYF
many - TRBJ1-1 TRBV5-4 TGTGCCAGCAGGTCACAGATCATGAACACTGAAGCTTTCTTT CASRSQIMNTEAFF
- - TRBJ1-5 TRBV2 TGTGCCAGCAGTGACGATGCGCAGCCCCAGCATTTT CASSDDAQPQHF
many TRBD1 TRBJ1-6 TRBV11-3 TGTGCCAGCAGCTCGGGACAGGGAAGTCCACCCCTCCACTTT CASSSGQGSPPLHF
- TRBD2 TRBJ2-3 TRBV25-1 TGTGCCAGCAGTGCTAGAAAAAAGCGGGGAAGCACAGATACGCAGTATTTT CASSARKKRGSTDTQYF
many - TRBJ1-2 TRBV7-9 TGTGCCAGCAGCTTGAAAACTACAAGCGGACAAGATAACTATGGCTACACCTTC CASSLKTTSGQDNYGYTF
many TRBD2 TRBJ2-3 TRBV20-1 TGCAGTGCTAGGGGGACTAGCGGGCGGGCGGATACGCAGTATTTT CSARGTSGRADTQYF
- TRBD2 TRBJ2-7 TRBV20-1 TGCAGTGCTAGAACTAGCGGGATCTCCTACGAGCAGTACTTC CSARTSGISYEQYF
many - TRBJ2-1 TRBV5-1 TGCGCCAGCATAAAGGACTCGTTTCAAACCTACAATGAGCAGTTCTTC CASIKDSFQTYNEQFF
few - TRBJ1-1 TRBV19 TGTGCCAGTAGTGCGCAGGGGAACACTGAAGCTTTCTTT CASSAQGNTEAFF
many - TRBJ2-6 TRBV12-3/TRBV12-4 TGTGCCAGCAGTTTAGAGGGACGCTGGACGGAGGGGTCCGCTGGGGCCAACGTCCTGACTTTC CASSLEGRWTEGSAGANVLTF